Included here is one T cell receptor (beta chain) sequence, with context. What it recognizes is unknown. The CDR3 has 13 residues. Germline CDR1 and CDR2: MDHEN and SYDVKM. V was cut by 7 bases and J by 8 bases, with 17 bases left in between. 13 Jbeta primers and 60 Vbeta primers were used for the PCR. How the authors handled the data: The count from a later analysis was 79 million or so unique TCR beta chains, roughly 11 million of them shared. Here immunoSEQ multiplex PCR was the method, and the copy in TCRdb shows in-frame clones only, minus some. That table is the source of V, J and clone size, and D and trimming were worked out from the DNA. The data show fewer than 85,000 clones, just over 70% seen once. This record belongs to a study of cytomegalovirus exposure and HLA in healthy donors. Study-level background: In an early release, HLA-typed donors contributed about 79 million unique TCR sequences.

Broader study findings: A prior analysis recorded that most TCR beta V segments were productive about 87% or about 30% of the time.

Donors showed nominal health when sampled, although they likely had unrecorded immune exposures. The rearrangement joins TRBV28 to TRBJ1-2; TRBD1 might be the D (5 bases). Sequences were obtained from PBMCs. This clonotype was sampled from a man in his fifties or sixties in good health and CMV-seropositive. This chain's CDR3 is CASTPPRVLGYTF. CDR3 nucleotides: TGTGCCAGCACCCCCCCCAGGGTACTCGGCTACACCTTC.